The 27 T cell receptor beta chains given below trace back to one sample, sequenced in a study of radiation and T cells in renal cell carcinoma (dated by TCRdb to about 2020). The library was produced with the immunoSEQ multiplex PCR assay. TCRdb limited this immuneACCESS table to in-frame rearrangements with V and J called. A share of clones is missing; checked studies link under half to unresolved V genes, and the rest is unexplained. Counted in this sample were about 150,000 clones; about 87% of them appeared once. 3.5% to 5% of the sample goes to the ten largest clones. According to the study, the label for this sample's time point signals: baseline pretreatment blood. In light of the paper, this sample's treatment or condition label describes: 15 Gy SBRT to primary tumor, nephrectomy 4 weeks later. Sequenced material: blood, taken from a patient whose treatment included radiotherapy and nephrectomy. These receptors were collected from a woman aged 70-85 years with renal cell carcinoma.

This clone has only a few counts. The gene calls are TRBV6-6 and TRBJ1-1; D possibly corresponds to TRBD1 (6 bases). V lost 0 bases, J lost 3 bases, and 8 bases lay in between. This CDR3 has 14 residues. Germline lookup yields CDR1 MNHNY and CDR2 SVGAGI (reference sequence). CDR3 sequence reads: CASSYSAGDTEAFF. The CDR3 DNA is TGTGCCAGCAGTTACTCGGCAGGGGACACTGAAGCTTTCTTT.

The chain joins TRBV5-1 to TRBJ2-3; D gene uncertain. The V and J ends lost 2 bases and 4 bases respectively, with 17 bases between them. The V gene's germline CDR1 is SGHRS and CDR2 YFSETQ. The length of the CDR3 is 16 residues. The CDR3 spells CASSLERVRPADTQYF. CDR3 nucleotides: TGCGCCAGCAGCTTAGAAAGGGTTCGGCCTGCAGATACGCAGTATTTT. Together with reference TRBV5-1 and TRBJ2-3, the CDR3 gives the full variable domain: KAGVTQTPRYLIKTRGQQVTLSCSPISGHRSVSWYQQTPGQGLQFLFEYFSETQRNKGNFPGRFSGRQFSNSRSEMNVSTLELGDSALYLCASSLERVRPADTQYFGPGTRLTVL.

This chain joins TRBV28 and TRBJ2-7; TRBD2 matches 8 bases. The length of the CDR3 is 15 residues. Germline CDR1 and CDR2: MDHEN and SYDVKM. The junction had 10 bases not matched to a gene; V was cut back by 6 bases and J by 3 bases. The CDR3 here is CASRGRGGGIYEQYF. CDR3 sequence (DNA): TGTGCCAGCAGAGGCCGAGGCGGGGGGATCTACGAGCAGTACTTC.

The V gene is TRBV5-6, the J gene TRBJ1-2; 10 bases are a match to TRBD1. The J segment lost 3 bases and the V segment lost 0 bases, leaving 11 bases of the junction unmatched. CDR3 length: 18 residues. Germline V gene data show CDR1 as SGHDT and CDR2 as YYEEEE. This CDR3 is CASSLVRRQGARDYGYTF. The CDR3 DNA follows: TGTGCCAGCAGCTTGGTGCGTAGACAGGGGGCGCGGGACTATGGCTACACCTTC.

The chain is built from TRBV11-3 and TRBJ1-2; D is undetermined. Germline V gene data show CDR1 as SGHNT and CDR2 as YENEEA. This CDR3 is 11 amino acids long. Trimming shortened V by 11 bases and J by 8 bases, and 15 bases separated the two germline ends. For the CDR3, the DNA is TGTGCCCGCGGGCGCGGGTCCGGCTACACCTTC. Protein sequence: CARGRGSGYTF.

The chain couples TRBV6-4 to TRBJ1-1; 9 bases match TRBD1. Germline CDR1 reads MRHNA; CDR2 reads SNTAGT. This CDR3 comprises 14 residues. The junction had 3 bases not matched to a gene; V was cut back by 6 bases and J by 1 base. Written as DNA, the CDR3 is TGTGCCAGCAGCTCGGGACAGGGGAACACTGAAGCTTTCTTT. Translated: CASSSGQGNTEAFF.

In DNA, the CDR3 is TGTGCCAGCAGCTCGCAGGACAGGGGTGAAAAACTGTTTTTT. It is translated as CASSSQDRGEKLFF. The rearrangement links TRBV28 to TRBJ1-4; TRBD1 aligns across 9 bases. This CDR3 region has 14 residues. Germline V gene data show CDR1 as MDHEN and CDR2 as SYDVKM. Trimming took 6 bases from V and 7 from J; bases not matched to a gene: 6. The full variable domain, in which reference TRBV28 and TRBJ1-4 provide the parts outside the CDR3, is DVKVTQSSRYLVKRTGEKVFLECVQDMDHENMFWYRQDPGLGLRLIYFSYDVKMKEKGDIPEGYSVSREKKERFSLILESASTNQTSMYLCASSSQDRGEKLFFGSGTQLSVL.

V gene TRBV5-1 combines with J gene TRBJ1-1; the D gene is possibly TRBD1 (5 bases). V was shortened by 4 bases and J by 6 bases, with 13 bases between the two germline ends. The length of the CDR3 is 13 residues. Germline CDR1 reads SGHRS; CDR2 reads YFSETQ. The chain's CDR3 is CASSGGGLPEAFF. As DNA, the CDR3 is TGCGCCAGCAGCGGCGGGGGGTTGCCTGAAGCTTTCTTT.

CDR3: CSVRGAYEQYF. The CDR3 DNA is TGCAGCGTGCGGGGGGCCTACGAGCAGTACTTC. The J gene is TRBJ2-7, the V gene TRBV29-1; 8 bases align to TRBD2. The CDR3 is 11 residues long. Trimming took 6 bases from V and 2 from J; bases not matched to a gene: 0. Looked up from germline, CDR1 is SQVTM and CDR2 is ANQGSEA.

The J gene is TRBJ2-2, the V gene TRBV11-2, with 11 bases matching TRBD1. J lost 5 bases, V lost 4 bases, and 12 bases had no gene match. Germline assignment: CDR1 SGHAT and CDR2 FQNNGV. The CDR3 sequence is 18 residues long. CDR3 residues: CASSSTVLGTGGTGELFF. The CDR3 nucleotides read TGTGCCAGCAGCTCCACGGTGTTAGGGACAGGGGGTACCGGGGAGCTGTTTTTT.

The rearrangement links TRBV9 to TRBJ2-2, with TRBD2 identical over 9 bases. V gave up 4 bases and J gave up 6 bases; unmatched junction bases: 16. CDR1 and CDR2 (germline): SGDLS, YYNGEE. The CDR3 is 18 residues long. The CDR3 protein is CASSPRVAGALISGELFF. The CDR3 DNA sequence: TGTGCCAGCAGCCCCCGGGTAGCGGGGGCTCTGATCTCCGGGGAGCTGTTTTTT. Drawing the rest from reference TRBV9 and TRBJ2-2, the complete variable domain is DSGVTQTPKHLITATGQRVTLRCSPRSGDLSVYWYQQSLDQGLQFLIQYYNGEERAKGNILERFSAQQFPDLHSELNLSSLELGDSALYFCASSPRVAGALISGELFFGEGSRLTVL.

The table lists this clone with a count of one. The CDR3 here is CASSYSLRGGPDTQYF. CDR3 coding DNA: TGTGCCAGCAGTTACTCGCTGCGGGGGGGCCCAGATACGCAGTATTTT. The genes are TRBV6-6 and TRBJ2-3; TRBD2 agrees at 9 bases. The CDR3 covers 16 residues. J gave up 4 bases and V 0 bases, and 5 bases lay outside the gene matches. In germline, CDR1 is MNHNY, CDR2 SVGAGI (reference sequence).

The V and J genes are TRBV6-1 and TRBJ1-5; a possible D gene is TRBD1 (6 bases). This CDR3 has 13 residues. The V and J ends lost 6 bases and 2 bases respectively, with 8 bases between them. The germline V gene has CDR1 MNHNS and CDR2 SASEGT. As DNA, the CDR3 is TGTGCCAGCAGGGGGGCTGGCAATCAGCCCCAGCATTTT. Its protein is CASRGAGNQPQHF.

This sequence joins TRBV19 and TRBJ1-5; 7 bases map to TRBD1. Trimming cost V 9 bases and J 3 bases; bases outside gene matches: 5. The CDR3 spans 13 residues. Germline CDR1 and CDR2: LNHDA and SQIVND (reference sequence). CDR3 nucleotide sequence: TGTGCCAGCAGGGACAGCGACAATCAGCCCCAGCATTTT. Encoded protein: CASRDSDNQPQHF.

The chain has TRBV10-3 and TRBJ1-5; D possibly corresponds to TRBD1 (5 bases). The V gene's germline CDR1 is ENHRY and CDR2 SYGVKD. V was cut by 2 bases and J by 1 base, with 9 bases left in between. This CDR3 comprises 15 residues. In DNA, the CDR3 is TGTGCCATCAGTGAGGGGAGGGGAAGCAATCAGCCCCAGCATTTT. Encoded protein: CAISEGRGSNQPQHF.

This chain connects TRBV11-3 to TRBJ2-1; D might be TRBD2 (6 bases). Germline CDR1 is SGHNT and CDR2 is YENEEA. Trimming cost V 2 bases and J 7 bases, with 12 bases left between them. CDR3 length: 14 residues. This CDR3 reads CASSLKRGGNEQFF. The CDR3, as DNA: TGTGCCAGCAGCTTAAAGAGGGGAGGAAATGAGCAGTTCTTC.

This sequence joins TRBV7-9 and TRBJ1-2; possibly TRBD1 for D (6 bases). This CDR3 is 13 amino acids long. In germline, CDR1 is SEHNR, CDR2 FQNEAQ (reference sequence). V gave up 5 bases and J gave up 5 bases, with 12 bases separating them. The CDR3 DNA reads TGTGCCAGCAGCCAGGGGACGGATTATGGCTACACCTTC. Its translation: CASSQGTDYGYTF.

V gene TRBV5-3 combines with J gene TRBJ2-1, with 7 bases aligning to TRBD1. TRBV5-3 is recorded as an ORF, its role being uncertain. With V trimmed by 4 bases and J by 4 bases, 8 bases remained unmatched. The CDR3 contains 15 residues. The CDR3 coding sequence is TGTGCCAGAAGCGGTCTAGCAGGGGGATACAATGAGCAGTTCTTC. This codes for CARSGLAGGYNEQFF.

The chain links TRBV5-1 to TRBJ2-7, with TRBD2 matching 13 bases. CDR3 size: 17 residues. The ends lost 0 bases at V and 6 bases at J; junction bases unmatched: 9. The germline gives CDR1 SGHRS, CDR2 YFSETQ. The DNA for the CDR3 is TGCGCCAGCAGCTTGGCCCCTACTAGCGGGGGGGTCTCCGAGCAGTACTTC. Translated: CASSLAPTSGGVSEQYF.

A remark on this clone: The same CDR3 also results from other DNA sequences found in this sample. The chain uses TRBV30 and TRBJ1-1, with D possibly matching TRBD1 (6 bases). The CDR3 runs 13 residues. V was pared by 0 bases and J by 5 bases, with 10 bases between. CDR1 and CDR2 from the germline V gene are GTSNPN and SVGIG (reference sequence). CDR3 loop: CAWSVRGGTEAFF. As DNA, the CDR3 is TGTGCCTGGAGTGTAAGAGGGGGAACTGAAGCTTTCTTT.

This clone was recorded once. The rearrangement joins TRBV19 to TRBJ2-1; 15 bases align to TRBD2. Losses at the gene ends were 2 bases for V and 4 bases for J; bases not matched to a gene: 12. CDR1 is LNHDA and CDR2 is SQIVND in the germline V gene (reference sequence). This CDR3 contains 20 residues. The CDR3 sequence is CASSISGLAGGQVKYNEQFF. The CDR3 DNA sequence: TGTGCCAGTAGTATATCCGGACTAGCGGGGGGGCAAGTCAAGTACAATGAGCAGTTCTTC.

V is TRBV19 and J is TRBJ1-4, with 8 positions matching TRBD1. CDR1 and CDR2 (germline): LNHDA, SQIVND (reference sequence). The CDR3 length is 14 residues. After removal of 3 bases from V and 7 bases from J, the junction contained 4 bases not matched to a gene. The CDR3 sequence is CASSIRGRFEKLFF. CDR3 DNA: TGTGCCAGTAGTATCAGGGGGCGTTTTGAAAAACTGTTTTTT.

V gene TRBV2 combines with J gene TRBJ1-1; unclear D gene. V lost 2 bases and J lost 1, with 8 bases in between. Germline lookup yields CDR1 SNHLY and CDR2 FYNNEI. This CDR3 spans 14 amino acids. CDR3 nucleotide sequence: TGTGCCAGCAGTGAATTTTTTAAGAACACTGAAGCTTTCTTT. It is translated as CASSEFFKNTEAFF.

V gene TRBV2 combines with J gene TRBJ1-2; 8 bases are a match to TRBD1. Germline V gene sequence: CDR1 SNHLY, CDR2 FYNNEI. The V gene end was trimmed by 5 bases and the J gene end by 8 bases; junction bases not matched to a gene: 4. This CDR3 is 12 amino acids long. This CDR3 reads CASSRDRNGYTF. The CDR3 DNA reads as TGTGCCAGCAGTCGGGACAGGAACGGCTACACCTTC.

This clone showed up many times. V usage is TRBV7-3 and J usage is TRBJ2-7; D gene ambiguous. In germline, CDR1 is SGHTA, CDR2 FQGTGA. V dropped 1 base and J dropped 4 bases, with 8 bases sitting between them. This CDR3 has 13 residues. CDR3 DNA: TGTGCCAGCAGCTTAAGGTTGGTGTACGAGCAGTACTTC. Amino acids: CASSLRLVYEQYF.

The CDR3 nucleotides read TGTGCCAGCAGCTCGGGCGGCGGTCCTAATTCACCCCTCCACTTT. It is translated as CASSSGGGPNSPLHF. This sequence joins TRBV11-3 and TRBJ1-6; no clear D. Germline CDR1 SGHNT, CDR2 YENEEA. V was cut by 4 bases and J by 6 bases, with 13 bases left in between. This CDR3 region has 15 residues.

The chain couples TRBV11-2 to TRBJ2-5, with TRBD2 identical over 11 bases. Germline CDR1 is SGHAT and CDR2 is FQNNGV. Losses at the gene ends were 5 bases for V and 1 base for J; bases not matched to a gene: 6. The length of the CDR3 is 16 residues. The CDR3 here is CASSLRTSGFQETQYF. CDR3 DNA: TGTGCCAGCAGCCTTAGGACTAGCGGGTTCCAAGAGACCCAGTACTTC.